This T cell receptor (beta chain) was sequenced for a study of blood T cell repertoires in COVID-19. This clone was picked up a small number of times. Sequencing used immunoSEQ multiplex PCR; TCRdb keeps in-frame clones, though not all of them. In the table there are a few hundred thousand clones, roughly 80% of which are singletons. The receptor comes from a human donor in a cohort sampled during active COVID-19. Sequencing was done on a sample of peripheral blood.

The CDR3 nucleotides are TGTGCCAGCAGTTTTGTCAGGGGGAGGCCTGAAGCTTTCTTT. Protein: CASSFVRGRPEAFF. J is TRBJ1-1 and V is TRBV28; 7 nucleotides match TRBD1. This CDR3 has 14 residues. Germline CDR1 MDHEN, CDR2 SYDVKM. The V and J ends lost 3 bases and 6 bases, in that order; junction bases with no gene match: 7.